A single sample gave rise to the 3 T cell receptor beta chains below, sequenced in a study of cytomegalovirus exposure and HLA in healthy donors. The PCR contained 60 Vbeta and 13 Jbeta primers. Method: immunoSEQ multiplex PCR; TCRdb's copy keeps in-frame clones and lacks some. The repertoire has roughly 80,000 clones, over 60% of them found once; the top ten carry around 10%. Sample: PBMCs. These receptors were obtained from a male donor in good health and CMV-seropositive.

This chain connects TRBV28 to TRBJ1-1, with a weak D call TRBD1 (6 bases). V gave up 7 bases and J gave up 10 bases, with 19 bases separating them. Germline V gene data show CDR1 as MDHEN and CDR2 as SYDVKM. The CDR3 is made up of 13 amino acids. The CDR3 DNA is TGTGCCAGCAAAAAGGACAGTGGACGGGGAGCTTTCTTT. It yields the protein CASKKDSGRGAFF.

J is TRBJ2-3 and V is TRBV11-2, with D perhaps matching TRBD1 or TRBD2 (9 bases each). V shed 9 bases and J shed 2 bases, with 30 bases lying between them. CDR3 length: 19 residues. CDR1 and CDR2 (germline): SGHAT, FQNNGV. The CDR3 loop reads CASTGTGLSTSGFTDTQYF. CDR3 DNA sequence: TGTGCCAGTACGGGGACAGGGCTTAGTACTAGCGGGTTCACAGATACGCAGTATTTT.

This CDR3 is CASSLGPAMSSGANVLTF. CDR3 bases: TGTGCCAGCAGCTTAGGGCCAGCGATGAGCTCTGGGGCCAACGTCCTGACTTTC. V is TRBV7-6 and J is TRBJ2-6, with unresolved D. Trimming removed 1 base at V and 0 bases at J, with 13 bases between. This CDR3 comprises 18 residues. CDR1 and CDR2 (germline): SGHVS, FNYEAQ.